Below, 2 T cell receptor beta chains from the same sample are listed, as sequenced in a study of human CD8 memory T cell subsets. The TCR beta sequencing libraries came from UMI-labeled 5' RACE. TCRdb reprocessed the 5' RACE reads; each CDR3 protein has one entry and no DNA is given. Across about 10,000 distinct CDR3 sequences, the top ten clones capture approximately 16% of the sample. Source material: CD8+ stem-like memory T cells (TSCM and TCM) sorted from PBMCs. The subset: stem-like memory CD8 T cells (TSTEM), CCR7+ PD-1- TIGIT-. The receptors here all came from a human donor in good health.

The gene calls are TRBV6-1 and TRBJ2-7. The CDR3 covers 13 residues. Per germline, CDR1 MNHNS and CDR2 SASEGT. This CDR3 is CASSFTRSYEQYF.

The genes are TRBV13 and TRBJ1-5; TCRdb's assignment of TRBD1 cannot be checked, as there is no DNA. This CDR3 has 15 residues. Germline values: CDR1 PRHDT, CDR2 FYEKMQ (reference sequence). CDR3 region: CASSYGQGAVQPQHF.